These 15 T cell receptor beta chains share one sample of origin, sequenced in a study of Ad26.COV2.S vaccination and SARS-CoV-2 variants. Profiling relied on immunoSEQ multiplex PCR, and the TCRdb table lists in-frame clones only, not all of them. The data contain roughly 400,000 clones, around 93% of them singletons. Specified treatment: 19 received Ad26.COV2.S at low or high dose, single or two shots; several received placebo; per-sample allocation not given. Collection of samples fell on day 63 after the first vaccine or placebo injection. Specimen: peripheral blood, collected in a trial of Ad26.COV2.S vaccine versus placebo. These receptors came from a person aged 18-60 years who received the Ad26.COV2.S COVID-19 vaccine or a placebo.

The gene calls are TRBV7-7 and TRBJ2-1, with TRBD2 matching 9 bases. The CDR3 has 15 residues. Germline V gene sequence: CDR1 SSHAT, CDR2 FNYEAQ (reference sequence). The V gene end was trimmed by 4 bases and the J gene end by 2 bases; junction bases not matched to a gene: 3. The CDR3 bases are TGTGCCAGCAGCTCCACTAGCGGGCCCTACAATGAGCAGTTCTTC. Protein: CASSSTSGPYNEQFF.

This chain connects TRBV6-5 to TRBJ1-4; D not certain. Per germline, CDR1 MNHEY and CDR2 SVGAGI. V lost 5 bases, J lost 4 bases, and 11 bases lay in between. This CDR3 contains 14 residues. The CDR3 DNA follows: TGTGCCAGCAGTCCACGACAAGATAATGAAAAACTGTTTTTT. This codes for CASSPRQDNEKLFF.

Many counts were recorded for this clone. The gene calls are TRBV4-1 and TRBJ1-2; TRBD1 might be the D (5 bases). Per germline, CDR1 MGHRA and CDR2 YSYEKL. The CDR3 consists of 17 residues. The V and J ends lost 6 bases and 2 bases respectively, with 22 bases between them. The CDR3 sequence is CASSQIGRGGSNYGYTF. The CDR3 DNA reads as TGCGCCAGCAGTCAGATCGGGCGTGGGGGATCAAACTATGGCTACACCTTC.

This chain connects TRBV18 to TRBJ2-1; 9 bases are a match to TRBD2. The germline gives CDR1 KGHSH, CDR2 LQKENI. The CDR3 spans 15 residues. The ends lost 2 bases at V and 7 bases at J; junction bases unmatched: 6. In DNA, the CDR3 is TGTGCCAGCTCACCAGGCGGGGGGGCCTTTAATGAGCAGTTCTTC. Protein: CASSPGGGAFNEQFF. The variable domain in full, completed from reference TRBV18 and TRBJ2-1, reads NAGVMQNPRHLVRRRGQEARLRCSPMKGHSHVYWYRQLPEEGLKFMVYLQKENIIDESGMPKERFSAEFPKEGPSILRIQQVVRGDSAAYFCASSPGGGAFNEQFFGPGTRLTVL.

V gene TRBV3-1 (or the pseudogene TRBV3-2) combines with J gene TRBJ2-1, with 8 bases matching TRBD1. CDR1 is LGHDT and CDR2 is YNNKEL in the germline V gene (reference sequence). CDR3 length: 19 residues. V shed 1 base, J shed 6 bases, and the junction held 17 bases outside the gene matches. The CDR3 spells CASSQARPKTGEVSNEQFF. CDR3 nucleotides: TGTGCCAGCAGCCAAGCCCGACCCAAGACAGGGGAGGTTAGCAATGAGCAGTTCTTC.

The CDR3 is CASSYLPGPNLHF. The CDR3 nucleotides read TGTGCCAGCAGTTACTTACCGGGACCTAACCTCCACTTT. The chain joins TRBV6-2 or TRBV6-3 to TRBJ1-6, with D tentatively TRBD1 (5 bases). The length of the CDR3 is 13 residues. Trimming took 1 base from V and 15 from J, leaving 13 bases between them. Germline V gene sequence: CDR1 MNHEY, CDR2 SVGEGT.

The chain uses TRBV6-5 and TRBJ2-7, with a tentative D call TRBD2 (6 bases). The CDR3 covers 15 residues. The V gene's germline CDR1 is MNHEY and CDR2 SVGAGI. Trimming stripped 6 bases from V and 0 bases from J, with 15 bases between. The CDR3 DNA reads TGTGCCAGCAGCCCCCGGGCGCGGGGCTCCTACGAGCAGTACTTC. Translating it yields CASSPRARGSYEQYF.

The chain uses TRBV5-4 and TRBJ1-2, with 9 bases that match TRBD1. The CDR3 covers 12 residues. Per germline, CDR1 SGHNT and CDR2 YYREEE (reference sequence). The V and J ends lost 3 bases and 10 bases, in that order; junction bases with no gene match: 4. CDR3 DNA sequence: TGTGCCAGCAGCTGGGGACAGGGTGACTACACCTTC. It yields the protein CASSWGQGDYTF.

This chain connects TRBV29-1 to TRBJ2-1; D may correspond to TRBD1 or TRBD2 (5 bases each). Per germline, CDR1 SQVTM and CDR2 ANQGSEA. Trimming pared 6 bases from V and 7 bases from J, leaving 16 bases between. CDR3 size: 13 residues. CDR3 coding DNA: TGCAGCGTGGGGGTCCTCATTTGGAATGAGCAGTTCTTC. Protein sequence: CSVGVLIWNEQFF.

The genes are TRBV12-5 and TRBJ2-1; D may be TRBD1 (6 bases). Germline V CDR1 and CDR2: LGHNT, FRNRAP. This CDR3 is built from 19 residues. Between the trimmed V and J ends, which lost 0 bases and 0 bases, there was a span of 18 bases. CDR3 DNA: TGTGCTAGTGGTTTGGTACTTTCAGGGGTAGAGAGCTCCTACAATGAGCAGTTCTTC. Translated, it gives CASGLVLSGVESSYNEQFF.

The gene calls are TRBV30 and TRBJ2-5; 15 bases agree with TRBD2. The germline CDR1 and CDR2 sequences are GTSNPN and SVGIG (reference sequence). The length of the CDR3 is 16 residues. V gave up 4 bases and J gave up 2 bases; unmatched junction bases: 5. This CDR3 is CAWNLGLAGGQETQYF. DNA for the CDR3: TGTGCCTGGAACCTGGGACTAGCGGGGGGACAAGAGACCCAGTACTTC. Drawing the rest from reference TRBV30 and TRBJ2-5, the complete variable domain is SQTIHQWPATLVQPVGSPLSLECTVEGTSNPNLYWYRQAAGRGLQLLFYSVGIGQISSEVPQNLSASRPQDRQFILSSKKLLLSDSGFYLCAWNLGLAGGQETQYFGPGTRLLVL.

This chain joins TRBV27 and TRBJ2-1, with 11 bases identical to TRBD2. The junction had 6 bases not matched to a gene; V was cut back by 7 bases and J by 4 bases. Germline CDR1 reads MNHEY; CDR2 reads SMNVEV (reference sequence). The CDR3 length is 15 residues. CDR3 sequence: CASTTLAGGYNEQFF. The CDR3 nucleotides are TGTGCCAGCACTACTCTAGCGGGGGGTTACAATGAGCAGTTCTTC.

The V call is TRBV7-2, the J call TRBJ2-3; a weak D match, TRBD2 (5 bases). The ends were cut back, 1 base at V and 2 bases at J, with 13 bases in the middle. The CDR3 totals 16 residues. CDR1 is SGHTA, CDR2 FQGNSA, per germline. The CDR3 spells CASSLGFLAATDTQYF. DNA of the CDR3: TGTGCCAGCAGCTTAGGCTTCCTAGCTGCCACAGATACGCAGTATTTT.

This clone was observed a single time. CDR3 sequence: CASSKTPGQPPYEQYF. Here the CDR3 DNA reads TGTGCCAGCAGCAAAACTCCGGGACAGCCACCCTACGAGCAGTACTTC. The chain has TRBV7-2 and TRBJ2-7; 7 nucleotides line up with TRBD1. With V trimmed by 5 bases and J by 2 bases, 12 bases remained unmatched. The length of the CDR3 is 16 residues. CDR1 is SGHTA, CDR2 FQGNSA, per germline.

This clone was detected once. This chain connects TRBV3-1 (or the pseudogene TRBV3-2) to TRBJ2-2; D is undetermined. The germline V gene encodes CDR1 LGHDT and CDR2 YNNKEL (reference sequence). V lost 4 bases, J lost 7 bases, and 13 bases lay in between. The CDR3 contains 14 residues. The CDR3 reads CASSPSRYCGELFF. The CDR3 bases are TGTGCCAGCAGCCCGAGCAGGTACTGCGGGGAGCTGTTTTTT.